This TCR beta chain originates from a study of cytomegalovirus exposure and HLA in healthy donors. Study-level findings and limits: Reports indicated that the classifier achieved high specificity and sensitivity in diagnosing cytomegalovirus status. The study designated about 160 TCR beta chains cytomegalovirus-associated. In vitro confirmation showed three CMV-associated chains to be CMV antigen specific.

Points on this clone: The antigen is not known.

Data came from immunoSEQ multiplex PCR; TCRdb stores just in-frame clones and leaves some out. The data hold about 150,000 clones, with 85% to 90% observed a single time. V lost 5 bases to trimming and J lost 0 bases; unmatched junction nucleotides: 6. Germline V CDR1 and CDR2: SGHKS, YYEKEE (reference sequence). The CDR3 sequence is 17 residues long. Material: PBMCs. The source is a woman in her 30s in good health and CMV-seropositive. The chain uses TRBV5-5 and TRBJ2-6; TRBD1 matches 9 bases. CDR3 in DNA: TGTGCCAGCAGACCGGGACAGGGCATCTCTGGGGCCAACGTCCTGACTTTC. Its protein product is CASRPGQGISGANVLTF.